The 32 T cell receptor beta chains presented below share a single source sample, sequenced in a study of blood T cell repertoires in COVID-19. Libraries were prepared by immunoSEQ multiplex PCR; TCRdb keeps only in-frame clonotypes and omits some of them. The profile shows some 200,000 clones, approximately 90% of them singletons. Source material: PBMCs or T cells enriched from blood (not recorded which). These receptors originate from a young man with acute COVID-19.

CDR3 protein: CAWSRTAEAFF. CDR3 coding DNA: TGTGCCTGGAGTAGGACAGCCGAAGCTTTCTTT. V and J are TRBV30 and TRBJ1-1; weak D call: TRBD1 (6 bases). The CDR3 is 11 residues long. The V and J ends lost 2 bases and 8 bases respectively, with 9 bases between them. Germline assignment: CDR1 GTSNPN and CDR2 SVGIG (reference sequence).

About this clone: At the DNA level, this CDR3 is encoded by other sequences in the same sample as well. The chain links TRBV10-1 to TRBJ2-3, with 10 bases fitting TRBD2. The germline V gene encodes CDR1 WNHNN and CDR2 SYGVQD (reference sequence). This CDR3 has 15 amino acids. Unmatched junction bases numbered 0, after V lost 2 bases and J lost 1 base. CDR3: CASSEGTSGTDTQYF. CDR3 coding DNA: TGCGCCAGCAGTGAGGGGACTAGCGGCACAGATACGCAGTATTTT.

The rearrangement links TRBV7-9 to TRBJ2-2, with D possibly matching TRBD1 (5 bases). Germline V gene lookup returns CDR1 SEHNR and CDR2 FQNEAQ (reference sequence). The CDR3 spans 18 residues. The ends were cut back, 4 bases at V and 1 base at J, with 19 bases in the middle. CDR3 loop: CASSSVGGHLQNTGELFF. The CDR3 DNA is TGTGCCAGCAGCTCCGTAGGTGGACATTTGCAGAACACCGGGGAGCTGTTTTTT. The variable domain in full, completed from reference TRBV7-9 and TRBJ2-2, reads DTGVSQNPRHKITKRGQNVTFRCDPISEHNRLYWYRQTLGQGPEFLTYFQNEAQLEKSRLLSDRFSAERPKGSFSTLEIQRTEQGDSAMYLCASSSVGGHLQNTGELFFGEGSRLTVL.

J is TRBJ1-2 and V is TRBV19; 9 bases line up with TRBD1. Trimming cost V 5 bases and J 7 bases; bases outside gene matches: 5. CDR1 is LNHDA and CDR2 is SQIVND in the germline V gene (reference sequence). The CDR3 has 13 amino acids. The CDR3 DNA reads TGTGCCAGTAGTCGACAGGGGGTGCTTGGCTACACCTTC. Its protein is CASSRQGVLGYTF.

In DNA form, the CDR3 reads TGTGCCAGCAGCTTCGGACTCCGAGCAGGGGGCTATGCGAGGTCCTACGAGCAGTACTTC. Protein sequence: CASSFGLRAGGYARSYEQYF. The chain recombines TRBV5-4 with TRBJ2-7; 8 positions agree with TRBD1. V trimming: 2 bases; J trimming: 1 base; junction bases outside the gene matches: 20. Germline V gives CDR1 SGHNT, CDR2 YYREEE (reference sequence). The CDR3 covers 20 residues.

This CDR3 reads CASSSPGQGAPEAFF. CDR3 in DNA: TGTGCCAGCAGTTCACCAGGACAGGGGGCCCCTGAAGCTTTCTTT. The chain joins TRBV28 to TRBJ1-1; 11 positions agree with TRBD1. This CDR3 is built from 15 residues. Germline-derived CDR1 and CDR2 are MDHEN and SYDVKM. After removal of 4 bases from V and 6 bases from J, the junction contained 7 bases not matched to a gene.

V usage is TRBV28 and J usage is TRBJ2-7; D may be TRBD2 (5 bases). The CDR3 spans 13 residues. Germline V CDR1 and CDR2: MDHEN, SYDVKM. Trimming removed 6 bases from V and 3 bases from J, with 12 bases in between. The CDR3 DNA sequence: TGTGCCAGCAGCTTAGACTACTTCTACGAGCAGTACTTC. This encodes CASSLDYFYEQYF.

The table lists this clone with a count of one. The rearrangement joins TRBV10-1 to TRBJ2-1; 9 bases match TRBD1. Trimming cost V 7 bases and J 7 bases; bases outside gene matches: 8. The CDR3 runs 14 residues. CDR1 is WNHNN and CDR2 is SYGVQD in the germline V gene (reference sequence). The CDR3 protein is CASTPGQGVNEQFF. The CDR3, as DNA: TGCGCCAGCACGCCGGGACAGGGTGTGAATGAGCAGTTCTTC.

The rearrangement joins TRBV24-1 to TRBJ1-5, with unresolved D. CDR1 is KGHDR and CDR2 is SFDVKD in the germline V gene. V shed 5 bases and J shed 2 bases, with 6 bases lying between them. The CDR3 runs to 13 residues. The CDR3 region is CATSVAGNQPQHF. The CDR3 coding sequence is TGTGCCACCAGTGTTGCAGGCAATCAGCCCCAGCATTTT.

The chain carries TRBV5-1 and TRBJ2-7, with D perhaps TRBD2 (5 bases). The ends were cut back, 4 bases at V and 3 bases at J, with 14 bases in the middle. The germline CDR1 and CDR2 sequences are SGHRS and YFSETQ. The CDR3 covers 14 residues. CDR3: CASSLGLADYEQYF. The CDR3 DNA sequence: TGCGCCAGCAGCCTTGGACTGGCCGACTACGAGCAGTACTTC.

This clone showed up just once. The gene calls are TRBV21-1 and TRBJ2-2; TRBD1, as called in the table, went unchecked against the DNA. TRBV21-1 is a pseudogene segment. This CDR3 is built from 17 residues. CDR3 loop: CASSKPRWGQVSGELFF. For the CDR3, the DNA is TGTGCCAGCAGCAAACCCCGATGGGGGCAGGTTTCCGGGGAGCTGTTTTTT.

V is TRBV7-8 and J is TRBJ2-2; 11 nucleotides match TRBD2. Per germline, CDR1 SGHVS and CDR2 FQNEAQ. The CDR3 length is 15 residues. V lost 8 bases, J lost 4 bases, and 6 bases stayed unmatched. The CDR3 loop reads CASAWGTSGTGELFF. CDR3 DNA sequence: TGTGCCAGCGCCTGGGGGACTAGCGGCACCGGGGAGCTGTTTTTT. Using reference TRBV7-8 and TRBJ2-2 for the parts outside the CDR3, the full variable domain is GAGVSQSPRYKVAKRGQDVALRCDPISGHVSLFWYQQALGQGPEFLTYFQNEAQLDKSGLPSDRFFAERPEGSVSTLKIQRTQQEDSAVYLCASAWGTSGTGELFFGEGSRLTVL.

This clone has ten or more counts. The chain carries TRBV5-1 and TRBJ1-1, with 7 bases lining up with TRBD1. Per germline, CDR1 SGHRS and CDR2 YFSETQ. V shed 2 bases, J shed 1 base, and the junction held 5 bases outside the gene matches. The CDR3 runs 15 residues. The CDR3 loop is CASSLTGARNTEAFF. The CDR3 bases are TGCGCCAGCAGCTTAACAGGGGCCAGGAACACTGAAGCTTTCTTT.

The chain couples TRBV5-1 to TRBJ1-1; weak D call: TRBD1 (6 bases). In germline, CDR1 is SGHRS, CDR2 YFSETQ. The CDR3 runs 15 residues. With 0 bases removed from V and 3 bases from J, the gap between germline ends came to 12 bases. CDR3 in amino acids: CASSLGVYRDTEAFF. CDR3 coding DNA: TGCGCCAGCAGCTTGGGGGTCTACAGGGACACTGAAGCTTTCTTT.

The gene calls are TRBV5-1 and TRBJ1-2; TRBD1 is a possible D gene (5 bases). V was pared by 2 bases and J by 4 bases, with 12 bases between. The CDR3 runs 14 residues. Germline lookup yields CDR1 SGHRS and CDR2 YFSETQ. CDR3 bases: TGCGCCAGCAGCTTCAACCCTGACAGCTATGGCTACACCTTC. Translation: CASSFNPDSYGYTF.

The genes are TRBV27 and TRBJ2-2; 11 bases line up with TRBD2. The CDR3 runs to 16 residues. The V segment lost 3 bases and the J segment 3 bases; nucleotides outside the gene matches: 3. Germline CDR1 is MNHEY and CDR2 is SMNVEV (reference sequence). In DNA, the CDR3 is TGTGCCAGCAGTTTTGTGGGACTAGCGGACACCGGGGAGCTGTTTTTT. Translation: CASSFVGLADTGELFF.

This clone has only one observation. V gene TRBV21-1 combines with J gene TRBJ2-1; the D call TRBD2 from the table was never checked on the DNA. TRBV21-1 is flagged as a pseudogene. The CDR3 covers 14 residues. This CDR3 is CASPTSGRVNEQFF. For the CDR3, the DNA is TGTGCCAGTCCGACTAGCGGGAGGGTGAATGAGCAGTTCTTC.

The CDR3 spells CASSLPRDRAGELFF. The CDR3 DNA reads TGTGCCAGCAGCCTACCCCGGGACAGGGCCGGGGAGCTGTTTTTT. The chain joins TRBV4-2 to TRBJ2-2, with 9 bases lining up with TRBD1. From germline, CDR1 is LGHNA and CDR2 YNFKEQ. This CDR3 contains 15 residues. Trimming removed 4 bases from V and 6 bases from J; junction bases left unmatched: 6.

This clone has a single count. The chain employs TRBV19 and TRBJ2-7; 7 bases are a match to TRBD1. J was trimmed by 2 bases and V by 6 bases; bases with no gene match: 10. CDR1 and CDR2 from the germline V gene are LNHDA and SQIVND (reference sequence). The CDR3 sequence is 15 residues long. CDR3 amino acids: CASRPMTGPTYEQYF. Here the CDR3 DNA reads TGTGCCAGTAGGCCCATGACAGGGCCGACCTACGAGCAGTACTTC.

The chain combines TRBV7-8 with TRBJ1-2, with D uncertain. V lost 0 bases to trimming and J lost 4 bases, with 12 bases between them. The CDR3 length is 15 residues. From germline, CDR1 is SGHVS and CDR2 FQNEAQ. Here the CDR3 reads CASSLAWEQVYGYTF. As DNA, the CDR3 is TGTGCCAGCAGCTTAGCTTGGGAGCAGGTCTATGGCTACACCTTC.

CDR3 nucleotide sequence: TGTGCCAGCAGCTTGGACAGGAATTCACCCCTCCACTTT. It is translated as CASSLDRNSPLHF. J is TRBJ1-6 and V is TRBV5-4, with D perhaps TRBD1 (5 bases). This CDR3 contains 13 residues. V was pared by 0 bases and J by 7 bases, with 5 bases between. From germline, CDR1 is SGHNT and CDR2 YYREEE (reference sequence). The full variable domain, completed using reference TRBV5-4 and TRBJ1-6, is ETGVTQSPTHLIKTRGQQVTLRCSSQSGHNTVSWYQQALGQGPQFIFQYYREEENGRGNFPPRFSGLQFPNYSSELNVNALELDDSALYLCASSLDRNSPLHFGNGTRLTVT.

This clone has more than one count but fewer than ten. The J gene is TRBJ2-1, the V gene TRBV3-1 (or the pseudogene TRBV3-2), with D possibly TRBD2 on 6 matching bases. This CDR3 has 16 amino acids. V shed 3 bases and J shed 0 bases, with 12 bases lying between them. Germline CDR1 and CDR2: LGHDT and YNNKEL (reference sequence). CDR3 bases: TGTGCCAGCAGCCATAGGACTACCTACTCCTACAATGAGCAGTTCTTC. Encoded protein: CASSHRTTYSYNEQFF.

This chain uses TRBV6-1 with TRBJ1-2; 10 nucleotides align to TRBD1. CDR3 length equals 16 residues. The trim removed 1 base at V and 6 bases at J, leaving 8 bases unmatched. Germline assignment: CDR1 MNHNS and CDR2 SASEGT. CDR3 protein: CASSEVADRGLDGYTF. CDR3 DNA: TGTGCCAGCAGTGAAGTGGCCGACAGGGGGCTTGATGGCTACACCTTC.

Only one count was recorded for this clone. V gene TRBV28 combines with J gene TRBJ2-7; 11 nucleotides line up with TRBD2. The length of the CDR3 is 15 residues. The germline CDR1 and CDR2 sequences are MDHEN and SYDVKM. The V gene end was trimmed by 6 bases and the J gene end by 2 bases; junction bases not matched to a gene: 6. CDR3 sequence reads: CASRLTSGRTYEQYF. CDR3 nucleotides: TGTGCCAGCAGACTAACTAGCGGGAGAACCTACGAGCAGTACTTC.

This sequence joins TRBV19 and TRBJ2-2, with unresolved D. In germline, CDR1 is LNHDA, CDR2 SQIVND (reference sequence). This CDR3 contains 15 residues. V was clipped by 7 bases and J by 7 bases, with 19 bases between them. CDR3 bases: TGTGCCAGTATGACATCTAATCGTGGTCACGGGGAGCTGTTTTTT. Translated: CASMTSNRGHGELFF.

CDR3 amino acids: CAISVGRGSYYEQYF. CDR3 in DNA: TGTGCCATCAGTGTCGGCAGGGGATCCTACTACGAGCAGTACTTC. V gene TRBV10-3 combines with J gene TRBJ2-7; tentative D call: TRBD1 (6 bases). CDR3 length: 15 amino acids. Per germline, CDR1 ENHRY and CDR2 SYGVKD. Between the trimmed V and J ends, which lost 4 bases and 3 bases, there was a span of 16 bases.

V gene TRBV5-1 combines with J gene TRBJ2-5; 10 bases are a match to TRBD1. The CDR3 spans 15 residues. The V gene's germline CDR1 is SGHRS and CDR2 YFSETQ. Trimming removed 0 bases from V and 1 base from J; junction bases left unmatched: 0. CDR3 sequence: CASSLGDRGQETQYF. CDR3 DNA: TGCGCCAGCAGCTTGGGGGACAGGGGCCAAGAGACCCAGTACTTC.

The CDR3 sequence: CASSAGDRGARELFF. The CDR3 DNA follows: TGTGCCAGCAGTGCCGGCGACAGGGGAGCAAGGGAGCTGTTTTTT. The chain uses TRBV28 and TRBJ2-2, with 8 bases identical to TRBD1. Germline V gives CDR1 MDHEN, CDR2 SYDVKM. This CDR3 region has 15 residues. V lost 5 bases to trimming and J lost 9 bases; unmatched junction nucleotides: 11.

The chain recombines TRBV6-4 with TRBJ1-2; D gene ambiguous. The CDR3 is made up of 16 amino acids. The germline CDR1 and CDR2 sequences are MRHNA and SNTAGT. Trimming left V 5 bases short and J 3 bases short, with 19 bases between. The CDR3 sequence is CASSIGRYRGDYGYTF. The CDR3 region has the DNA TGTGCCAGCAGTATCGGACGGTATCGGGGTGACTATGGCTACACCTTC.

The genes are TRBV27 and TRBJ1-6; 9 bases line up with TRBD1. The V segment lost 7 bases and the J segment 10 bases; nucleotides outside the gene matches: 8. Germline values: CDR1 MNHEY, CDR2 SMNVEV (reference sequence). CDR3 length equals 14 residues. CDR3 residues: CASTPGTGSSPLHF. In DNA form, the CDR3 reads TGTGCCAGCACCCCCGGGACAGGGAGCTCACCCCTCCACTTT.

The chain has TRBV29-1 and TRBJ2-1; 7 positions agree with TRBD1. Germline V gives CDR1 SQVTM, CDR2 ANQGSEA. CDR3 length: 15 residues. V shed 2 bases, J shed 7 bases, and the junction held 11 bases outside the gene matches. CDR3 protein: CSVEILFGTANEQFF. The CDR3 nucleotides are TGCAGCGTTGAAATATTGTTTGGGACAGCGAATGAGCAGTTCTTC.

The rearrangement uses TRBV18 and TRBJ2-5; D remains unclear. The germline V gene has CDR1 KGHSH and CDR2 LQKENI. The CDR3 is made up of 14 amino acids. V shed 4 bases and J shed 1 base, with 10 bases lying between them. DNA for the CDR3: TGTGCCAGCTCACGCGGAGATCCCCAAGAGACCCAGTACTTC. Encoded protein: CASSRGDPQETQYF.